This TCR beta chain is drawn from a study of shared clonotypes between healthy human individuals. The CDR3 is 15 amino acids. Trimming cost V 4 bases and J 4 bases; bases outside gene matches: 4. From germline, CDR1 is MNHEY and CDR2 SVGAGI. The table came from immunoSEQ multiplex PCR; TCRdb's copy has only in-frame clones and leaves some out. The sample shows some 1,400,000 clones, around 95% of them seen only once. This receptor was taken from a man aged 25 to 40 in good health. The chain is built from TRBV6-5 and TRBJ2-3, with 11 positions matching TRBD2. The material sequenced was naive CD4+ T cells sorted from blood. Subset of the sample: CD45RA+ positively selected. This CDR3 reads CASSLIAGGSDTQYF. DNA of the CDR3: TGTGCCAGCAGTTTAATAGCGGGAGGGTCAGATACGCAGTATTTT.